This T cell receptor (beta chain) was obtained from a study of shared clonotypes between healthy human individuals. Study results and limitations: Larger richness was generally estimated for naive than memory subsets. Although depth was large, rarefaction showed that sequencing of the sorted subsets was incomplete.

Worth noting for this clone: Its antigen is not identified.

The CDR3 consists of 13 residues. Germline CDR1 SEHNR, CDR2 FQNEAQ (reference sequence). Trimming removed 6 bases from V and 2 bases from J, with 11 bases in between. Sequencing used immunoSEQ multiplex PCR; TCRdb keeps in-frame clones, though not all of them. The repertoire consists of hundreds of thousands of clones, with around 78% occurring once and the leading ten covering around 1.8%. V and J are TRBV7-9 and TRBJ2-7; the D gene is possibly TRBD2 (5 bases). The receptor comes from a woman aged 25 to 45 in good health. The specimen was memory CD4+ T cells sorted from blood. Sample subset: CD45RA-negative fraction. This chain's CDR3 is CASSSPGTYEQYF. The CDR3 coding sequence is TGTGCCAGCAGTTCTCCGGGGACCTACGAGCAGTACTTC. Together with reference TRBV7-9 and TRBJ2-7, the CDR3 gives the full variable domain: DTGVSQNPRHKITKRGQNVTFRCDPISEHNRLYWYRQTLGQGPEFLTYFQNEAQLEKSRLLSDRFSAERPKGSFSTLEIQRTEQGDSAMYLCASSSPGTYEQYFGPGTRLTVT.